This TCR beta chain was identified in a study of blood T cell repertoires in COVID-19 (TCRdb year 2020). With respect to the entire study: Samples from collaborators originated in the United States, Italy and Spain and spanned both the acute and convalescent phases of COVID-19. Deeply sampled blood TCRbeta repertoires from subjects exposed to, actively infected with, or recovered from COVID-19 were included in the dataset. Nearly every sample came with metadata listing a de-identified subject ID, COVID-19 status, age in years and sex. The material from the prospective study consisted of cDNA or gDNA derived from T cells, B-cell-depleted T cells, or PBMCs. The samples were drawn from the first 160 participants of the ongoing ImmuneRACE study and from 1,254 subjects provided by 6 global collaborators. The repertoires were released in a freely available public database intended as a resource for research on the immune response to SARS-CoV-2. HLA class I and class II types, where available, came from metadata supplied by the sample provider rather than from assay-based typing.

TCRbeta CDR3 regions were amplified from genomic DNA using the immunoSEQ Assay, a bias-controlled multiplex PCR. The study's own analysis went as follows. Nucleated cell counts per sample were estimated from amplification of reference gene primers within the assay. Sequence reads were collapsed and filtered to measure the absolute abundance of every unique TCRbeta CDR3 rearrangement. For each sample, productive Simpson clonality was calculated by taking the square root of Simpson's diversity index across productive rearrangements. TCRdb holds this immuneACCESS table with in-frame rearrangements only. Some clones are missing; in checked studies, unresolved V genes explain under half, and the rest has no known cause. V and J calls and clone size are copied from that table; D and trimming were computed from the DNA. This sample holds approximately 120,000 clones; approximately 91% were observed only once. More than 0.9% of the sample is in the top ten clones.

Points on this clone: Its antigen target is currently unknown. The sample holds no much larger clone one base away, and base qualities are not on file.

Collaborating institutions collected whole blood in K2EDTA tubes following their own protocols. For TCRbeta analysis, collaborators shipped samples as frozen whole blood, isolated PBMCs, or DNA extracted from either of those sample types. According to the germline V gene (reference sequence), CDR1 reads LNHDA and CDR2 reads SQIVND. Its CDR3 holds 14 amino acids, cysteine through phenylalanine. The only DNA kept is the CDR3, 42 bases in frame from the first base. V drops 8 bases and J drops 3 bases, leaving 17 bases in between. The paper's findings and limits, for the study overall: The amount of clinical and demographic metadata varied by source and participant and was provided uncurated.

Material for sequencing was peripheral blood. The sequence links TRBV19 to TRBJ2-7; the D gene cannot be named for sure. The receptor was isolated from a woman older than 75 with acute or convalescent COVID-19. This receptor has the CDR3 CASSFQASLYEQYF. The bases read TGTGCCAGTTCTTTTCAGGCCTCCCTCTACGAGCAGTACTTC.